These 16 T cell receptor beta chains originate from one sample sequenced in a study of cytomegalovirus exposure and HLA in healthy donors. Primers included in the PCR were 60 Vbeta and 13 Jbeta primers. The table came from immunoSEQ multiplex PCR; TCRdb's copy has only in-frame clones and leaves some out. The sample holds around 85,000 clones, 70% to 75% seen once. The material sequenced was PBMCs. These receptors all come from a man aged 60-69 years in good health and CMV-seronegative.

The chain carries TRBV29-1 and TRBJ2-5; maybe TRBD1 (6 bases). The CDR3 sequence is 15 residues long. V dropped 6 bases and J dropped 1 base, with 18 bases sitting between them. Germline values: CDR1 SQVTM, CDR2 ANQGSEA. The CDR3 loop reads CSVNTGFRAQETQYF. The CDR3 nucleotides read TGCAGCGTAAACACAGGGTTTAGAGCCCAAGAGACCCAGTACTTC.

The chain carries TRBV9 and TRBJ2-7; possibly TRBD1 for D (5 bases). CDR1 SGDLS and CDR2 YYNGEE come from the germline V gene. The CDR3 sequence is 14 residues long. Trimming removed 0 bases at V and 1 base at J, with 8 bases between. CDR3 region: CASSVGDSSYEQYF. The CDR3 DNA is TGTGCCAGCAGCGTAGGAGACAGTTCCTACGAGCAGTACTTC.

The chain joins TRBV21-1 to TRBJ1-2; the tabulated D call, TRBD1, remains unverified against the DNA. TRBV21-1 counts as a pseudogene. The CDR3 covers 15 residues. CDR3 DNA sequence: TGTGCCAGCAGCGCAGGCCCGCTCAATACTGGTGGCTACACCTTC. Translation gives CASSAGPLNTGGYTF.

V gene TRBV9 combines with J gene TRBJ1-3, with D possibly matching TRBD1 (6 bases). CDR3 length: 15 amino acids. Germline V gives CDR1 SGDLS, CDR2 YYNGEE. Trimming pared 2 bases from V and 4 bases from J, leaving 13 bases between. The DNA for the CDR3 is TGTGCCAGCAGCGTGAGGGGGGGCGAGGGAAACACCATATATTTT. Its translation is CASSVRGGEGNTIYF.

The chain combines TRBV7-3 with TRBJ2-3, with 7 bases lining up with TRBD2. CDR3 length equals 14 residues. Per germline, CDR1 SGHTA and CDR2 FQGTGA. The V gene end was trimmed by 0 bases and the J gene end by 5 bases; junction bases not matched to a gene: 2. For the CDR3, the DNA is TGTGCCAGCAGCTTAACGGCGGGGGAAGATACGCAGTATTTT. Encoded protein: CASSLTAGEDTQYF.

The V and J genes are TRBV19 and TRBJ2-1, with D uncertain. Trimming removed 4 bases at V and 6 bases at J, with 7 bases between. The CDR3 is 12 amino acids. CDR1 LNHDA and CDR2 SQIVND come from the germline V gene (reference sequence). Here the CDR3 reads CASSSLANEQFF. In nucleotides, the CDR3 is TGTGCCAGTAGTAGCCTGGCCAATGAGCAGTTCTTC.

This chain links TRBV7-3 with TRBJ2-1, with 11 bases that match TRBD2. This CDR3 is built from 18 residues. The germline CDR1 and CDR2 sequences are SGHTA and FQGTGA. After removal of 2 bases from V and 4 bases from J, the junction contained 10 bases not matched to a gene. As DNA, the CDR3 is TGTGCCAGCAGCTTAGGGGCTAGCGGGGGGTTTGTTTACAATGAGCAGTTCTTC. This sequence encodes CASSLGASGGFVYNEQFF.

This clone showed up just a few times. The chain links TRBV7-3 to TRBJ2-2; 8 nucleotides agree with TRBD1. V lost 1 base, J lost 5 bases, and 3 bases stayed unmatched. CDR1 SGHTA and CDR2 FQGTGA come from the germline V gene. CDR3 length equals 15 residues. CDR3 bases: TGTGCCAGCAGCTTAAACCAGGGGGCGACCGGGGAGCTGTTTTTT. Amino acids: CASSLNQGATGELFF.

This chain links TRBV29-1 with TRBJ1-2, with D unclear. The CDR3 has 13 amino acids. Germline values: CDR1 SQVTM, CDR2 ANQGSEA. V gave up 4 bases and J gave up 4 bases, with 13 bases separating them. CDR3 sequence (DNA): TGCAGCGTTGTCGGGGTTCTTGGCTATGGCTACACCTTC. The encoded protein is CSVVGVLGYGYTF.

The chain employs TRBV15 and TRBJ2-2, with D tentatively TRBD2 (7 bases). Germline values: CDR1 LNHNV, CDR2 YYDKDF (reference sequence). V lost 3 bases, J lost 4 bases, and 12 bases lay in between. The CDR3 totals 15 residues. The chain's CDR3 is CATSSGGPVTGELFF. CDR3 DNA sequence: TGTGCCACCAGCAGCGGGGGGCCGGTCACCGGGGAGCTGTTTTTT.

The genes are TRBV15 and TRBJ2-6; unclear D gene. V was clipped by 0 bases and J by 0 bases, with 15 bases between them. The length of the CDR3 is 19 residues. In germline, CDR1 is LNHNV, CDR2 YYDKDF (reference sequence). The CDR3 sequence is CATSRDLGLVYSGANVLTF. As DNA, the CDR3 is TGTGCCACCAGCAGAGATCTTGGCCTCGTGTACTCTGGGGCCAACGTCCTGACTTTC.

This chain links TRBV19 with TRBJ1-5, with TRBD1 matching over 9 bases. This CDR3 is 15 amino acids long. After removal of 5 bases from V and 7 bases from J, the junction contained 9 bases not matched to a gene. Germline CDR1 LNHDA, CDR2 SQIVND (reference sequence). For the CDR3, the DNA is TGTGCCAGTAGTTTTACAGGGGGCCGGGGGCAGCCCCAGCATTTT. Encoded protein: CASSFTGGRGQPQHF.

J is TRBJ1-5 and V is TRBV11-3; D is possibly TRBD1 (5 bases). Deletions cut 7 bases from V and 6 bases from J, with 13 bases between. In germline, CDR1 is SGHNT, CDR2 YENEEA. The CDR3 has 13 residues. The CDR3 here is CASNTGCTQPQHF. DNA for the CDR3: TGTGCCAGCAACACAGGCTGCACTCAGCCCCAGCATTTT.

V usage is TRBV7-9 and J usage is TRBJ2-1; no firm D call. The CDR3 covers 17 residues. Germline-derived CDR1 and CDR2 are SEHNR and FQNEAQ (reference sequence). Trimming stripped 3 bases from V and 2 bases from J, with 17 bases between. The CDR3 DNA follows: TGTGCCAGCAGCTTCTTTTCGACACAAGCCACCTACAATGAGCAGTTCTTC. Translated, it gives CASSFFSTQATYNEQFF.

This clone was counted only a few times. The gene calls are TRBV6-1 and TRBJ2-2, with TRBD2 identical over 8 bases. The CDR3 consists of 16 residues. The V gene end was trimmed by 1 base and the J gene end by 3 bases; junction bases not matched to a gene: 4. The germline V gene has CDR1 MNHNS and CDR2 SASEGT. CDR3 coding DNA: TGTGCCAGCAGTGAAGAACGGGGGGGCTACACCGGGGAGCTGTTTTTT. This encodes CASSEERGGYTGELFF.

The chain carries TRBV14 and TRBJ1-3; 9 bases fit TRBD1. The V gene's germline CDR1 is SGHDN and CDR2 FVKESK. The CDR3 totals 16 residues. Unmatched junction bases numbered 2, after V lost 2 bases and J lost 0 bases. The CDR3 spells CASSQLTGGSGNTIYF. CDR3 bases: TGTGCCAGCAGCCAACTGACAGGGGGCTCTGGAAACACCATATATTTT.